A single sample gave rise to the 12 T cell receptor beta chains below, sequenced in a study of cytomegalovirus exposure and HLA in healthy donors. The PCR contained 60 Vbeta and 13 Jbeta primers. Profiled with immunoSEQ multiplex PCR; TCRdb holds only in-frame clones, not every one. The repertoire holds approximately 130,000 clones, 55% to 80% seen once, with 2% to 3% in the top ten. Sequences were obtained from PBMCs. These receptors all come from a middle-aged woman in good health and CMV-seronegative.

The chain couples TRBV5-1 to TRBJ1-4; D remains unclear. V lost 1 base to trimming and J lost 0 bases, with 7 bases between them. This CDR3 is built from 15 residues. Germline V gene lookup returns CDR1 SGHRS and CDR2 YFSETQ. The CDR3 loop is CASSLLEPTNEKLFF. The CDR3 nucleotides read TGCGCCAGCAGCTTGTTGGAGCCAACTAATGAAAAACTGTTTTTT.

The chain couples TRBV5-1 to TRBJ2-5; the match to TRBD2 covers 9 bases. The CDR3 is 15 amino acids. The V and J ends lost 3 bases and 2 bases, in that order; junction bases with no gene match: 5. CDR1 and CDR2 (germline): SGHRS, YFSETQ. The CDR3 bases are TGCGCCAGCAGCTCAAGCGGGGGGCTACAAGAGACCCAGTACTTC. It is translated as CASSSSGGLQETQYF.

In this sample, this clone turned up a few times. The chain recombines TRBV7-9 with TRBJ2-1; unclear D gene. The CDR3 totals 13 residues. The V gene lost 1 base and the J gene lost 9 bases, with 10 bases spanning the gap. CDR1 and CDR2 from the germline V gene are SEHNR and FQNEAQ (reference sequence). The CDR3 protein is CASSLVFSGEQFF. The DNA of the CDR3 is TGTGCCAGCAGCTTAGTTTTTAGTGGTGAGCAGTTCTTC. Looking up the rest from reference TRBV7-9 and TRBJ2-1 gives the full variable domain: DTGVSQNPRHKITKRGQNVTFRCDPISEHNRLYWYRQTLGQGPEFLTYFQNEAQLEKSRLLSDRFSAERPKGSFSTLEIQRTEQGDSAMYLCASSLVFSGEQFFGPGTRLTVL.

V gene TRBV6-4 combines with J gene TRBJ1-1; D remains unclear. In germline, CDR1 is MRHNA, CDR2 SNTAGT. The length of the CDR3 is 15 residues. Trimming took off 4 bases at V and 0 bases at J, with 12 bases between the two ends. CDR3 in DNA: TGTGCCAGCAGTGTTAACGGAGCTGTGAACACTGAAGCTTTCTTT. This translates into CASSVNGAVNTEAFF.

This chain uses TRBV2 with TRBJ2-7; D not certain. This CDR3 region has 12 residues. Germline CDR1 and CDR2: SNHLY and FYNNEI. V lost 8 bases, J lost 0 bases, and 8 bases lay in between. DNA for the CDR3: TGTGCCAGCGAGGATACCTCCTACGAGCAGTACTTC. As protein: CASEDTSYEQYF.

The chain recombines TRBV12-5 with TRBJ1-1, with D possibly matching TRBD1 (6 bases). Looked up from germline, CDR1 is LGHNT and CDR2 is FRNRAP. The CDR3 sequence is 13 residues long. Trimming removed 9 bases from V and 5 bases from J, with 16 bases in between. The CDR3 is CASNQGSLTEAFF. The CDR3 nucleotides are TGTGCTAGCAACCAGGGGTCCTTGACTGAAGCTTTCTTT.

This chain links TRBV2 with TRBJ2-7; D gene uncertain. V lost 4 bases and J 5 bases, leaving 12 bases between the germline ends. Per germline, CDR1 SNHLY and CDR2 FYNNEI. The length of the CDR3 is 13 residues. The CDR3 sequence is CASSGTSSNEQYF. The CDR3 coding sequence is TGTGCCAGCAGTGGCACAAGTTCCAACGAGCAGTACTTC.

The chain is built from TRBV7-2 and TRBJ1-3; the match to TRBD1 covers 9 bases. The CDR3 is made up of 15 amino acids. Germline lookup yields CDR1 SGHTA and CDR2 FQGNSA. The trim removed 4 bases at V and 2 bases at J, leaving 3 bases unmatched. CDR3 loop: CASSSGTGPGNTIYF. The CDR3, as DNA: TGTGCCAGCAGCTCCGGGACAGGGCCTGGAAACACCATATATTTT.

This clone was seen only a few times. The chain has TRBV9 and TRBJ1-1, with D possibly being TRBD1 (5 bases). This CDR3 region has 13 residues. The germline V and J ends were trimmed by 4 bases and 2 bases, with 9 bases remaining between them. CDR1 and CDR2 from the germline V gene are SGDLS and YYNGEE. CDR3 region: CASSRDSNTEAFF. CDR3 DNA: TGTGCCAGCAGCCGGGACTCCAACACTGAAGCTTTCTTT.

The chain carries TRBV27 and TRBJ2-1, with 7 bases identical to TRBD1. J gave up 6 bases and V 8 bases, and 1 base lay outside the gene matches. Germline CDR1 reads MNHEY; CDR2 reads SMNVEV (reference sequence). The CDR3 has 11 residues. CDR3 loop: CASAGGNEQFF. For the CDR3, the DNA is TGTGCCAGCGCAGGGGGCAATGAGCAGTTCTTC.

This sequence joins TRBV5-1 and TRBJ2-7; 8 nucleotides agree with TRBD1. With 4 bases clipped from V and 6 bases from J, the junction kept 3 bases outside the gene matches. The CDR3 sequence is 12 residues long. The germline gives CDR1 SGHRS, CDR2 YFSETQ. The chain's CDR3 is CASSVDRGEQYF. In nucleotides, the CDR3 is TGCGCCAGCAGCGTAGACAGGGGCGAGCAGTACTTC.

CDR3 residues: CSARMSEQYF. The CDR3 coding sequence is TGCAGTGCTAGAATGAGTGAGCAGTACTTC. The gene calls are TRBV20-1 and TRBJ2-7; no clear D. The germline V gene has CDR1 DFQATT and CDR2 SNEGSKA (reference sequence). With 2 bases removed from V and 7 bases from J, the gap between germline ends came to 6 bases. The CDR3 contains 10 residues.